The 5 T cell receptor beta chains listed next were all sequenced from one sample in a study of low-dose radiotherapy and immunotherapy resistance in tumors. cDNA synthesis used a TRAV/TRBV-specific primer set for both chains. The authors amplified TCRs for approximately 18 PCR cycles with a constant-region primer and a V-primer adapter. MiXCR, applied by TCRdb to the reads, yields one record per CDR3 protein. This table holds 95,000 to 100,000 distinct CDR3 sequences, less than 25% found once. Time point noted: after trial treatment. Treatment indicated: LDRT plus nivolumab, ipilimumab, low-dose cyclophosphamide and aspirin (RACIN trial). Sequencing was performed on PBMCs, taken after low-dose radiotherapy plus immunotherapy. These receptors originate from a male donor with prostate cancer.

This clonotype was recorded many times. This chain uses TRBV6-2 or TRBV6-3 with TRBJ2-3; D is unclear. The CDR3 contains 11 residues. Looked up from germline, CDR1 is MNHEY and CDR2 is SVGEGT. The V end lost 8 bases, the J end lost 3 bases, and 6 bases lay between the germline ends. CDR3 nucleotide sequence: TGTGCCAGCGTCGTTACAGATACGCAGTATTTT. Residues: CASVVTDTQYF.

This clonotype was counted at least ten times. This CDR3 reads CASRQGVRTEAFF. CDR3 nucleotide sequence: TGCGCCAGCAGACAGGGAGTGAGGACTGAAGCTTTCTTT. The chain joins TRBV4-1 to TRBJ1-1, with D maybe TRBD1 (6 bases). CDR3 length equals 13 residues. V was trimmed by 6 bases and J by 5 bases, leaving 13 bases between them. Per germline, CDR1 MGHRA and CDR2 YSYEKL.

This clonotype has ten or more counts. This rearrangement joins TRBV6-6 to TRBJ2-1; tentatively, D is TRBD1 or TRBD2 (5 bases each). Germline values: CDR1 MNHNY, CDR2 SVGAGI (reference sequence). This CDR3 comprises 15 residues. The germline V and J ends were trimmed by 0 bases and 7 bases, with 13 bases remaining between them. The CDR3 region is CASSYSVGEGNEQFF. The CDR3 DNA reads as TGTGCCAGCAGTTACTCAGTGGGTGAGGGGAATGAGCAGTTCTTC.

In its sample, this clonotype was seen many times. The V call is TRBV10-2, the J call TRBJ1-2; 8 bases map to TRBD1. The germline V gene has CDR1 WSHSY and CDR2 SAAADI. The CDR3 has 14 residues. After removal of 2 bases from V and 6 bases from J, the junction contained 5 bases not matched to a gene. Here the CDR3 DNA reads TGCGCCAGCAGTGAGAACCGGGACAGGAATGGCTACACCTTC. Translated: CASSENRDRNGYTF.

Many counts were recorded for this clonotype. This sequence joins TRBV14 and TRBJ1-2; D may be TRBD1 (6 bases). The CDR3 spans 15 residues. Between the trimmed V and J ends, which lost 4 bases and 0 bases, there was a span of 12 bases. Germline-derived CDR1 and CDR2 are SGHDN and FVKESK. In DNA form, the CDR3 reads TGTGCCAGCAGCCGGGGGCGTCGTCCTAACTATGGCTACACCTTC. It is translated as CASSRGRRPNYGYTF.